The 2 T cell receptor beta chains given below trace back to one sample, sequenced in a study of OX40 agonist ivuxolimab in advanced cancers. This table comes from immunoSEQ multiplex PCR, and its TCRdb copy is limited to in-frame clones, with some not included. The sample records approximately 60,000 clones, 75% to 90% being singletons. The sample was CD4+ or CD8+ T cells sorted from blood, taken in a trial of the OX40 agonist ivuxolimab. These receptor sequences come from an adult with an advanced solid tumor such as melanoma, head and neck, liver or kidney cancer.

This clone turned up a few times. V is TRBV4-3 and J is TRBJ1-1; D possibly corresponds to TRBD1 (6 bases). The CDR3 contains 13 residues. CDR1 LGHNA and CDR2 YSLEER come from the germline V gene. V gave up 1 base and J gave up 4 bases, with 7 bases separating them. DNA of the CDR3: TGCGCCAGCAGCCAAGTCAGGGGCACTGAAGCTTTCTTT. Amino acids: CASSQVRGTEAFF.

The chain links TRBV5-1 to TRBJ2-1; no clear D. The CDR3 is 14 residues long. CDR1 is SGHRS, CDR2 YFSETQ, per germline. V was trimmed by 0 bases and J by 8 bases, leaving 12 bases between them. CDR3: CASSLGEVGHEQFF. The CDR3 region has the DNA TGCGCCAGCAGCTTGGGTGAGGTCGGGCATGAGCAGTTCTTC. Filled out from reference TRBV5-1 and TRBJ2-1, the complete variable domain reads KAGVTQTPRYLIKTRGQQVTLSCSPISGHRSVSWYQQTPGQGLQFLFEYFSETQRNKGNFPGRFSGRQFSNSRSEMNVSTLELGDSALYLCASSLGEVGHEQFFGPGTRLTVL.